The next 32 T cell receptor beta chains were all read from a single sample in a study of blood T cell repertoires in COVID-19. Profiling relied on immunoSEQ multiplex PCR, and the TCRdb table lists in-frame clones only, not all of them. The sample records around 330,000 clones, about nine tenths being singletons. Sequences were obtained from PBMCs or T cells enriched from blood (not recorded which). These receptors were collected from a man in his fifties or sixties who had recovered from COVID-19.

A single count supports this clone. CDR3 sequence: CALSGGTHTGELFF. CDR3 in DNA: TGTGCCCTCAGCGGGGGTACGCACACCGGGGAGCTGTTTTTT. This sequence joins TRBV7-2 and TRBJ2-2, with 8 bases identical to TRBD2. Germline-derived CDR1 and CDR2 are SGHTA and FQGNSA. V shed 11 bases and J 3 bases; nucleotides not matched to a gene: 8. This CDR3 spans 14 amino acids.

This chain uses TRBV7-9 with TRBJ1-1; D remains unclear. Trimming took off 5 bases at V and 6 bases at J, with 13 bases between the two ends. The CDR3 totals 13 residues. CDR1 SEHNR and CDR2 FQNEAQ come from the germline V gene (reference sequence). The CDR3 loop is CASSRPAGSEAFF. In DNA, the CDR3 is TGTGCCAGCAGCCGGCCCGCGGGGTCTGAAGCTTTCTTT.

A note on this clone: The identical CDR3 is also encoded by other nucleotide sequences in the sample. The J gene is TRBJ2-7, the V gene TRBV5-1; 9 bases agree with TRBD1. The CDR3 spans 14 residues. Unmatched junction bases numbered 1, after V lost 0 bases and J lost 3 bases. Germline lookup yields CDR1 SGHRS and CDR2 YFSETQ. The CDR3 loop reads CASSLAGQGYEQYF. CDR3 DNA sequence: TGCGCCAGCAGCTTGGCGGGACAGGGCTACGAGCAGTACTTC.

CDR3 DNA: TGTGCCAGCAGCTTTCTAGCGGGGAAACCCCAAGAGACCCAGTACTTC. Its translation: CASSFLAGKPQETQYF. The genes are TRBV7-2 and TRBJ2-5, with TRBD2 identical over 9 bases. This CDR3 has 16 residues. CDR1 is SGHTA, CDR2 FQGNSA, per germline. With V trimmed by 3 bases and J by 1 base, 6 bases remained unmatched.

The chain employs TRBV29-1 and TRBJ1-1, with D possibly TRBD1 on 6 matching bases. This CDR3 region has 13 residues. Germline lookup yields CDR1 SQVTM and CDR2 ANQGSEA. Trimming removed 6 bases at V and 3 bases at J, with 14 bases between. The CDR3 sequence: CSVAHRVDTEAFF. DNA of the CDR3: TGCAGCGTCGCTCACAGGGTAGACACTGAAGCTTTCTTT. Full variable domain (remainder filled in from reference TRBV29-1 and TRBJ1-1): SAVISQKPSRDICQRGTSLTIQCQVDSQVTMMFWYRQQPGQSLTLIATANQGSEATYESGFVIDKFPISRPNLTFSTLTVSNMSPEDSSIYLCSVAHRVDTEAFFGQGTRLTVV.

A remark on this clone: The sample contains more than one DNA sequence encoding this CDR3. The chain links TRBV12-3 or TRBV12-4 to TRBJ1-1; D gene uncertain. This CDR3 contains 13 residues. The ends were cut back, 3 bases at V and 2 bases at J, with 7 bases in the middle. The DNA of the CDR3 is TGTGCCAGCAGTTTCTCGGGAAACACTGAAGCTTTCTTT. Its translation: CASSFSGNTEAFF.

J is TRBJ2-5 and V is TRBV18; 9 positions match TRBD1. Germline V gene lookup returns CDR1 KGHSH and CDR2 LQKENI. Germline trimming cut 4 bases from V and 4 bases from J; bases unmatched to any gene: 7. The CDR3 extends over 15 amino acids. The CDR3 spells CASSREQGARETQYF. CDR3 nucleotide sequence: TGTGCCAGCTCACGGGAACAGGGGGCTAGAGAGACCCAGTACTTC. The whole variable domain, filled in from reference TRBV18 and TRBJ2-5, reads NAGVMQNPRHLVRRRGQEARLRCSPMKGHSHVYWYRQLPEEGLKFMVYLQKENIIDESGMPKERFSAEFPKEGPSILRIQQVVRGDSAAYFCASSREQGARETQYFGPGTRLLVL.

The rearrangement uses TRBV12-5 and TRBJ1-1; a weak D match, TRBD1 (5 bases). Deletions cut 0 bases from V and 2 bases from J, with 13 bases between. The CDR3 has 16 residues. Germline V CDR1 and CDR2: LGHNT, FRNRAP. In DNA form, the CDR3 reads TGTGCTAGTGGTTTGGTACCGGCAGGGATTAACACTGAAGCTTTCTTT. This sequence encodes CASGLVPAGINTEAFF. Based on the CDR3 plus reference TRBV12-5 and TRBJ1-1, the full variable domain is DARVTQTPRHKVTEMGQEVTMRCQPILGHNTVFWYRQTMMQGLELLAYFRNRAPLDDSGMPKDRFSAEMPDATLATLKIQPSEPRDSAVYFCASGLVPAGINTEAFFGQGTRLTVV.

The V call is TRBV4-3, the J call TRBJ2-7; the D gene is possibly TRBD2 (6 bases). CDR1 and CDR2 from the germline V gene are LGHNA and YSLEER. Trimming stripped 8 bases from V and 0 bases from J, with 14 bases between. This CDR3 spans 14 amino acids. The CDR3 sequence is CASAPGTGSYEQYF. The CDR3, as DNA: TGCGCCAGCGCCCCCGGGACTGGCTCCTACGAGCAGTACTTC.

This rearrangement joins TRBV14 to TRBJ1-2; D perhaps matches TRBD1 (6 bases). The CDR3 covers 12 residues. Per germline, CDR1 SGHDN and CDR2 FVKESK. With 2 bases removed from V and 7 bases from J, the gap between germline ends came to 8 bases. The CDR3 protein is CASSQTGSGYTF. In DNA form, the CDR3 reads TGTGCCAGCAGCCAAACAGGGAGTGGCTACACCTTC.

The CDR3 spells CASSLLGGVDTQYF. CDR3 DNA sequence: TGCGCCAGCAGCTTGTTGGGCGGGGTGGATACGCAGTATTTT. This rearrangement joins TRBV5-1 to TRBJ2-3; D might be TRBD2 (6 bases). CDR3 size: 14 residues. CDR1 is SGHRS, CDR2 YFSETQ, per germline. V gave up 1 base and J gave up 6 bases, with 12 bases separating them.

This chain connects TRBV7-2 to TRBJ1-2; a possible D gene is TRBD1 (5 bases). V lost 3 bases and J lost 6, with 17 bases in between. Germline CDR1 reads SGHTA; CDR2 reads FQGNSA. This CDR3 region has 15 residues. As DNA, the CDR3 is TGTGCCAGCAGCTTGGTGCAGGGTGGAGTAGATGGCTACACCTTC. Translating gives CASSLVQGGVDGYTF.

The chain carries TRBV6-5 and TRBJ1-1; D not resolved. The V end lost 7 bases, the J end lost 4 bases, and 13 bases lay between the germline ends. This CDR3 has 13 residues. In germline, CDR1 is MNHEY, CDR2 SVGAGI. CDR3 in amino acids: CASNFRGRTEAFF. DNA of the CDR3: TGTGCCAGCAACTTTAGAGGGCGCACTGAAGCTTTCTTT.

The chain is built from TRBV5-1 and TRBJ2-2, with D possibly being TRBD2 (6 bases). CDR3 size: 12 residues. Trimming stripped 6 bases from V and 7 bases from J, with 10 bases between. Germline V lookup: CDR1 SGHRS, CDR2 YFSETQ. The CDR3 bases are TGCGCCAGCACGGGGGTCGGCGGGGAGCTGTTTTTT. This encodes CASTGVGGELFF.

The gene calls are TRBV6-5 and TRBJ1-3, with 7 nucleotides matching TRBD1. The CDR3 totals 15 residues. V was clipped by 10 bases and J by 0 bases; unmatched bases: 9. Germline V gene lookup returns CDR1 MNHEY and CDR2 SVGAGI. CDR3: CATSGQLSSGNTIYF. DNA for the CDR3: TGTGCCACCTCGGGACAGCTCAGCTCTGGAAACACCATATATTTT.

The chain joins TRBV6-6 to TRBJ2-3; the D gene is possibly TRBD1 (6 bases). The CDR3 covers 14 residues. V lost 5 bases, J lost 5 bases, and 14 bases lay in between. Germline loops: CDR1 MNHNY, CDR2 SVGAGI (reference sequence). CDR3 sequence (DNA): TGTGCCAGCAGTCCCGACAGGACGGTAGATACGCAGTATTTT. This codes for CASSPDRTVDTQYF.

The CDR3 nucleotides read TGCGCCAGCAGCTTGTTAGAAAAGGGGGAAGCTTTCTTT. This encodes CASSLLEKGEAFF. The chain has TRBV5-1 and TRBJ1-1; TRBD1 is a possible D gene (5 bases). The germline V gene has CDR1 SGHRS and CDR2 YFSETQ. CDR3 length: 13 residues. V lost 1 base and J lost 8, with 12 bases in between. The whole variable domain, filled in from reference TRBV5-1 and TRBJ1-1, reads KAGVTQTPRYLIKTRGQQVTLSCSPISGHRSVSWYQQTPGQGLQFLFEYFSETQRNKGNFPGRFSGRQFSNSRSEMNVSTLELGDSALYLCASSLLEKGEAFFGQGTRLTVV.

The rearrangement joins TRBV30 to TRBJ1-6; D is ambiguous. This CDR3 contains 14 residues. Germline values: CDR1 GTSNPN, CDR2 SVGIG (reference sequence). V gave up 1 base and J gave up 9 bases, with 13 bases separating them. The CDR3 DNA reads as TGTGCCTGGAGTGGTTTAGGGAGGACTTCACCCCTCCACTTT. Residues: CAWSGLGRTSPLHF.

This chain links TRBV23-1 with TRBJ2-7; 8 bases map to TRBD2. TRBV23-1 belongs to the ORF category, with a function that is uncertain. The CDR3 covers 18 residues. J lost 5 bases, V lost 3 bases, and 18 bases had no gene match. The DNA of the CDR3 is TGCGCCAGCAGTCAGCCCGGTGCGGGGGGCGCGGTTCACGACGAGCAGTACTTC. This encodes CASSQPGAGGAVHDEQYF.

This chain uses TRBV6-5 with TRBJ1-5, with 7 bases aligning to TRBD1. V was clipped by 6 bases and J by 2 bases; unmatched bases: 7. CDR1 and CDR2 (germline): MNHEY, SVGAGI. The CDR3 runs to 15 residues. The CDR3 nucleotides read TGTGCCAGCAGATCGACAGGGTGGGGCAATCAGCCCCAGCATTTT. This gives the protein CASRSTGWGNQPQHF.

V is TRBV5-1 and J is TRBJ2-5; 8 bases are shared with TRBD2. V was clipped by 0 bases and J by 2 bases; unmatched bases: 9. The CDR3 totals 17 residues. Germline CDR1 SGHRS, CDR2 YFSETQ. In nucleotides, the CDR3 is TGCGCCAGCAGCTTGGGGCTTCGGCTAGCGGGTCAAGAGACCCAGTACTTC. Translating gives CASSLGLRLAGQETQYF.

This rearrangement joins TRBV5-8 to TRBJ2-3, with 8 bases that match TRBD1. Trimming at V came to 4 bases and at J to 6 bases, leaving 7 bases not matched to a gene. This CDR3 is 14 amino acids long. CDR1 is SGHTS and CDR2 is YDEGEE in the germline V gene. The CDR3 sequence is CASSKGQGVDTQYF. For the CDR3, the DNA is TGTGCCAGCAGCAAAGGACAGGGTGTGGATACGCAGTATTTT.

The V gene is TRBV15, the J gene TRBJ1-5, with D possibly matching TRBD1 (5 bases). Trimming stripped 5 bases from V and 2 bases from J, with 10 bases between. The CDR3 totals 14 residues. Germline V gene lookup returns CDR1 LNHNV and CDR2 YYDKDF (reference sequence). CDR3 nucleotides: TGTGCCACCAGCGGGGGAGGGGGCAATCAGCCCCAGCATTTT. It yields the protein CATSGGGGNQPQHF. The full variable domain, its missing parts supplied by reference TRBV15 and TRBJ1-5, is DAMVIQNPRYQVTQFGKPVTLSCSQTLNHNVMYWYQQKSSQAPKLLFHYYDKDFNNEADTPDNFQSRRPNTSFCFLDIRSPGLGDTAMYLCATSGGGGNQPQHFGDGTRLSIL.

The V and J genes are TRBV18 and TRBJ1-4; D not certain. The CDR3 extends over 20 amino acids. Trimming shortened V by 3 bases and J by 8 bases, and 31 bases separated the two germline ends. CDR1 KGHSH and CDR2 LQKENI come from the germline V gene. CDR3 sequence reads: CASSPAGMAGVGPHFEKLFF. CDR3 coding DNA: TGTGCCAGCTCACCCGCGGGTATGGCCGGGGTCGGCCCGCATTTCGAAAAACTGTTTTTT.

The chain couples TRBV19 to TRBJ2-2, with 8 bases matching TRBD1. The CDR3 has 14 amino acids. J was trimmed by 7 bases and V by 5 bases; bases with no gene match: 6. Germline V gene sequence: CDR1 LNHDA, CDR2 SQIVND (reference sequence). Written as DNA, the CDR3 is TGTGCCAGTAGTGTAACACAGGGGGGCGGGGAGCTGTTTTTT. This encodes CASSVTQGGGELFF.

V and J are TRBV19 and TRBJ2-7; 8 nucleotides align to TRBD2. Per germline, CDR1 LNHDA and CDR2 SQIVND (reference sequence). The CDR3 spans 15 residues. J lost 5 bases, V lost 6 bases, and 12 bases had no gene match. CDR3 region: CASSPSGGAGHEQYF. For the CDR3, the DNA is TGTGCCAGTAGCCCCAGCGGGGGCGCAGGCCACGAGCAGTACTTC.

This chain links TRBV10-1 with TRBJ2-6; the match to TRBD1 covers 11 bases. This CDR3 is 17 amino acids long. Germline-derived CDR1 and CDR2 are WNHNN and SYGVQD (reference sequence). J gave up 0 bases and V 8 bases, and 6 bases lay outside the gene matches. The CDR3 here is CASSMGTGGSGANVLTF. The CDR3 bases are TGCGCCAGCTCCATGGGGACAGGGGGCTCTGGGGCCAACGTCCTGACTTTC.

V gene TRBV7-2 combines with J gene TRBJ1-2; D is uncertain. Germline loops: CDR1 SGHTA, CDR2 FQGNSA. V was trimmed by 5 bases and J by 7 bases, leaving 11 bases between them. The CDR3 has 12 amino acids. The CDR3 DNA reads as TGTGCCAGCAGCGTGACTAGTAGTGGCTACACCTTC. This translates into CASSVTSSGYTF.

The rearrangement joins TRBV6-1 to TRBJ1-5; TRBD1 might be the D (5 bases). The germline V gene has CDR1 MNHNS and CDR2 SASEGT. CDR3 length: 16 amino acids. Trimming pared 4 bases from V and 6 bases from J, leaving 19 bases between. CDR3 sequence: CASSASGGIGGQPQHF. CDR3 DNA: TGTGCCAGCAGTGCAAGCGGGGGGATCGGGGGTCAGCCCCAGCATTTT.

The chain employs TRBV19 and TRBJ2-2; 12 bases fit TRBD2. This CDR3 is 18 amino acids long. CDR1 is LNHDA and CDR2 is SQIVND in the germline V gene (reference sequence). After removal of 0 bases from V and 0 bases from J, the junction contained 2 bases not matched to a gene. The CDR3 loop is CASSIDLAGGPNTGELFF. As DNA, the CDR3 is TGTGCCAGTAGTATAGATCTAGCGGGAGGGCCGAACACCGGGGAGCTGTTTTTT.

This chain links TRBV11-3 with TRBJ1-1; D is ambiguous. This CDR3 region has 14 residues. Looked up from germline, CDR1 is SGHNT and CDR2 is YENEEA. V was clipped by 1 base and J by 4 bases, with 10 bases between them. DNA for the CDR3: TGTGCCAGCAGCTTAGCCCCGTCCAGCACTGAAGCTTTCTTT. This translates into CASSLAPSSTEAFF. The full variable domain, completed using reference TRBV11-3 and TRBJ1-1, is EAGVVQSPRYKIIEKKQPVAFWCNPISGHNTLYWYLQNLGQGPELLIRYENEEAVDDSQLPKDRFSAERLKGVDSTLKIQPAELGDSAVYLCASSLAPSSTEAFFGQGTRLTVV.

A single count supports this clone. The chain recombines TRBV27 with TRBJ2-7; TRBD2 aligns across 9 bases. V lost 5 bases, J lost 5 bases, and 16 bases stayed unmatched. Germline loops: CDR1 MNHEY, CDR2 SMNVEV (reference sequence). The CDR3 spans 17 residues. This CDR3 is CASSPRGMREGIHEQYF. As DNA, the CDR3 is TGTGCCAGCAGTCCCAGGGGTATGCGGGAGGGCATCCACGAGCAGTACTTC.